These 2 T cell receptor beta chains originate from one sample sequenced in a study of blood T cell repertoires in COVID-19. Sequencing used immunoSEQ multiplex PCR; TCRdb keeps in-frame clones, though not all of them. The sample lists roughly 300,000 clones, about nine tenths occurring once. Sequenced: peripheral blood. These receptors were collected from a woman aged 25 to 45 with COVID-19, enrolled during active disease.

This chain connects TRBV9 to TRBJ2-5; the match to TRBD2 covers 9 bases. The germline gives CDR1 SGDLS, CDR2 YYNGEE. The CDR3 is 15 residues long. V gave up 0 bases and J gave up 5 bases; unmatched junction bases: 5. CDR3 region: CASSVEAGGPETQYF. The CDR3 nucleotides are TGTGCCAGCAGCGTAGAGGCGGGGGGGCCGGAGACCCAGTACTTC.

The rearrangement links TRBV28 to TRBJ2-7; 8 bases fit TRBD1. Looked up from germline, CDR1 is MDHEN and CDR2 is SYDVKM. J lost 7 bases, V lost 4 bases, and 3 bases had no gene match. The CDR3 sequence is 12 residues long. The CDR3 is CASSWTGNEQYV. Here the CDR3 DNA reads TGTGCCAGCAGTTGGACAGGGAATGAGCAGTACGTC.